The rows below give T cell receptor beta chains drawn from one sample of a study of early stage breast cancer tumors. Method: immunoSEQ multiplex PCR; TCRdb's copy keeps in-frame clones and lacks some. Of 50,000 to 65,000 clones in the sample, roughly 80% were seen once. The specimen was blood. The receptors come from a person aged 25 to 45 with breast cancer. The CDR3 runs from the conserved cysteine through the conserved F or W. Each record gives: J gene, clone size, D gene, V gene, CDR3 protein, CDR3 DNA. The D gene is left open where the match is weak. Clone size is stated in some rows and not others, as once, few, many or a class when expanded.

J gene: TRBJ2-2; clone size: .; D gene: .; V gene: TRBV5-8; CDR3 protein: CASSLAGTVMNTGELFF; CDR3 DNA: TGTGCCAGCAGTTTAGCCGGGACCGTAATGAACACCGGGGAGCTGTTTTTT
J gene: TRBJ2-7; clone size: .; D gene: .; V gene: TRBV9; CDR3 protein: CASSVATDYEQYF; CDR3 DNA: TGTGCCAGCAGCGTAGCTACGGACTACGAGCAGTACTTC
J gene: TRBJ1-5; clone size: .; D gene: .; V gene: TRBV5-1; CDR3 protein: CASSWEGGTGQPQHF; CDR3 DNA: TGCGCCAGCAGCTGGGAGGGAGGGACGGGGCAGCCCCAGCATTTT
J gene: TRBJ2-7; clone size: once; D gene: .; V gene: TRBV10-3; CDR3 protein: CAISDGVGGYEQYF; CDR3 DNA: TGTGCCATCAGTGATGGGGTTGGGGGCTACGAGCAGTACTTC
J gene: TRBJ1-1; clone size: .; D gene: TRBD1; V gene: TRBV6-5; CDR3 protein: CASSQQGIGNTEAFF; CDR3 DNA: TGTGCCAGCAGTCAACAGGGGATAGGGAACACTGAAGCTTTCTTT
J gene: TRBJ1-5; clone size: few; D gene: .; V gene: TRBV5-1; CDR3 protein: CASSLIPGTNQPQHF; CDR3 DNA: TGCGCCAGCAGCTTGATCCCGGGGACCAATCAGCCCCAGCATTTT
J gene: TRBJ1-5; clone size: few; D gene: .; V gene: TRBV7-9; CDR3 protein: CASSVENQPQHF; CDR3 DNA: TGTGCCAGCAGCGTAGAGAATCAGCCCCAGCATTTT
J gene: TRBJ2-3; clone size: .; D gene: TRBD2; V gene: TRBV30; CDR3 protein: CAWSVLSGTRTDTQYF; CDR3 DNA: TGTGCCTGGAGTGTTCTGAGCGGGACTCGCACAGATACGCAGTATTTT
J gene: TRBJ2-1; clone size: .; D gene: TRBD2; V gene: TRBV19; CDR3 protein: CASSIVEAGGGNEQFF; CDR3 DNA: TGTGCCAGTAGTATAGTGGAGGCGGGAGGGGGCAATGAGCAGTTCTTC
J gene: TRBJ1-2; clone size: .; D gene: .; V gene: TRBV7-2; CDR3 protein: CASTLAWAGYTF; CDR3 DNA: TGTGCCAGCACTCTGGCGTGGGCAGGCTACACCTTC
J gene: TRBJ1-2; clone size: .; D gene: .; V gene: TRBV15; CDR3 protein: CATSPRGGFGYTF; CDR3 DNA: TGTGCCACCAGCCCGCGGGGAGGGTTTGGCTACACCTTC
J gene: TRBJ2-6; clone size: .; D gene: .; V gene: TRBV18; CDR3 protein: CASSSGTPFSGANVLTF; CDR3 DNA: TGTGCCAGCTCCTCCGGGACACCCTTCTCTGGGGCCAACGTCCTGACTTTC
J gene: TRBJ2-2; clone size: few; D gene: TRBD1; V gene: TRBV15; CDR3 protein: CATSRSGQGIAGELFF; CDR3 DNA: TGTGCCACCAGCAGATCCGGACAGGGGATCGCCGGGGAGCTGTTTTTT
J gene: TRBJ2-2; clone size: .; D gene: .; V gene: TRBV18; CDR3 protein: CASSPPSGQSTGELFF; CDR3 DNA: TGTGCCAGCTCACCACCGAGTGGACAATCCACCGGGGAGCTGTTTTTT